These 6 T cell receptor beta chains share one sample of origin, sequenced in a study of T cells after yellow fever vaccination. TCRdb itself ran the 5' RACE reads through MiXCR, one entry per CDR3 protein. Of approximately 10,000 distinct CDR3 sequences detected, about 6% appear once; the ten largest clones hold approximately 0.88%. Sequencing used PBMCs, either bulk or a sorted T-cell subset (CD4+, CD8+, memory, or dextramer-sorted; not recorded which), obtained on the day of the yellow fever booster vaccination. The receptors derive from a man between 25 and 39 years old who received the YFV17D yellow fever vaccine.

This clonotype is medium-sized in the sample. The V and J genes are TRBV20-1 and TRBJ2-1; tentatively, D is TRBD1 (6 bases). This CDR3 is 16 amino acids long. Trimming left V 0 bases short and J 8 bases short, with 20 bases between. Germline CDR1 DFQATT, CDR2 SNEGSKA (reference sequence). The CDR3 DNA follows: TGCAGTGCTAGAGACCCAAGGTCTGCGGCAGGGGATGAGCAGTTCTTC. Encoded protein: CSARDPRSAAGDEQFF.

This clonotype was observed at least ten times. This chain joins TRBV19 and TRBJ2-1, with D maybe TRBD1 (5 bases). The germline V and J ends were trimmed by 0 bases and 9 bases, with 18 bases remaining between them. From germline, CDR1 is LNHDA and CDR2 SQIVND (reference sequence). The CDR3 is 16 residues long. The CDR3 loop reads CASSIDIGRGKGEQFF. The CDR3 bases are TGTGCCAGTAGTATAGATATTGGTAGGGGAAAAGGTGAGCAGTTCTTC.

This clonotype occurred many times. This chain uses TRBV15 with TRBJ2-3; D is ambiguous. This CDR3 has 13 amino acids. From germline, CDR1 is LNHNV and CDR2 YYDKDF (reference sequence). Between the trimmed V and J ends, which lost 1 base and 6 bases, there was a span of 8 bases. The chain's CDR3 is CATSRVRTDTQYF. As DNA, the CDR3 is TGTGCCACCAGCAGAGTGCGGACGGATACGCAGTATTTT.

This clonotype was counted at least ten times. The V call is TRBV12-3 or TRBV12-4, the J call TRBJ2-2, with a possible D match to TRBD1 (5 bases). The CDR3 is 13 amino acids. V lost 6 bases, J lost 4 bases, and 9 bases lay in between. The CDR3 nucleotides are TGTGCCAGCAGCCCCAGGGCCACCGGGGAGCTGTTTTTT. Translated, it gives CASSPRATGELFF.

This clonotype has at least ten counts. The J gene is TRBJ1-1, the V gene TRBV12-3 or TRBV12-4; 7 bases agree with TRBD1. The V gene end was trimmed by 6 bases and the J gene end by 3 bases; junction bases not matched to a gene: 4. The CDR3 contains 13 residues. CDR3 amino acids: CASSRQGHTEAFF. The CDR3 bases are TGTGCCAGCAGCCGACAGGGCCACACTGAAGCTTTCTTT.

This chain joins TRBV7-2 and TRBJ2-2; 9 bases line up with TRBD1. Germline CDR1 SGHTA, CDR2 FQGNSA. This CDR3 is 16 amino acids long. The trim removed 5 bases at V and 3 bases at J, leaving 7 bases unmatched. The CDR3 reads CASSGRTGADTGELFF. The CDR3 DNA follows: TGTGCCAGCAGCGGACGGACAGGGGCGGACACCGGGGAGCTGTTTTTT.